This entry features one T cell receptor (beta chain) sequence. The study reverse transcribed the entire isolated RNA, so it sequenced expressed TCRB transcripts. The method was immunoSEQ multiplex PCR; TCRdb's version includes in-frame clones alone and lacks a portion of them. In the table there are some 300,000 clones, 8% of which are singletons. The data originate from a study of beta chain features in type 1 diabetes. What was sequenced was central memory CD4+ T cells from blood. The receptor was isolated from a woman aged 18 to 35 in good health.

The CDR3 nucleotides read TGTGCCAGCAGCTTAGAGGCCAGGCGTGTGAACACTGAAGCTTTCTTT. Protein: CASSLEARRVNTEAFF. The chain has TRBV7-8 and TRBJ1-1; D call uncertain. Trimming removed 1 base at V and 0 bases at J, with 12 bases between. Germline V lookup: CDR1 SGHVS, CDR2 FQNEAQ. This CDR3 region has 16 residues.